The present entry profiles one TCR beta chain with its context. The table came from immunoSEQ multiplex PCR; TCRdb's copy has only in-frame clones and leaves some out. The sample has about 73,000 clones; 85% to 95% are singletons. This sample was taken from a study of technical replicates of blood from several donors. This CDR3 has 15 amino acids. From germline, CDR1 is KGHSH and CDR2 LQKENI. The junction had 8 bases not matched to a gene; V was cut back by 2 bases and J by 6 bases. Sequences were obtained from PBMCs. V is TRBV18 and J is TRBJ2-7, with 9 nucleotides matching TRBD2. The clonotype originates from a human donor in good health. Some clones in this sample may be carry-over from other donors' samples. The CDR3 region has the DNA TGTGCCAGCTCACCAATGTCCAGCGGGAGGACCGAGCAGTACTTC. It specifies CASSPMSSGRTEQYF.